Below, one T cell receptor (beta chain) is given with its context. This clonotype was seen a few times. Which antigen it targets is not known. No base quality values were provided; no much bigger clone lies one nucleotide off. This sample was included in a study of identical twins (dated by TCRdb to about 2016). In terms of the full investigation: The study deep-sequenced TCR alpha and beta repertoires from monozygotic twins, unrelated adults of various ages and cord blood to test whether fetal clonotypes persist. To rule out contamination, replicate twin experiments were performed at different times with different library preparation protocols.

Results the study describes overall, beyond this receptor: Because the same donors could not be followed over many years, the conclusions relied on cross-sectional statistical analysis. A weaker excess of twin sharing was found in beta out-of-frame sequences because the signal-to-noise ratio was lowered by fewer shared sequences. Compared with coincidental sharing between unrelated individuals, out-of-frame TCR alpha sequences shared between twins had an excess of sequences with low generation probability. Abundant cord blood beta clonotypes had fewer insertions, young adult naive repertoires showed a similar but weaker trend, and memory repertoires showed no such trend. Zero-insertion analyses could be partly confounded by invariant T cells such as MAIT and iNKT, although diverse VJ usage argued against such confounding for most clonotypes. In monozygotic twins, out-of-frame TCR alpha sharing was systematically underestimated by recombination models, although the models agreed with sharing between unrelated individuals.

The protocol used for the library was 5' RACE. This sample was sequenced with an Illumina HiSeq 2000. A universal primer binding site was introduced by template switching, and a unique molecular identifier was present in the final cDNA, enabling accurate counting of TCR cDNA molecules. Specific primers in the conserved constant-segment region were used to synthesize first-strand cDNA for TCR alpha and beta chains. Each cDNA library was double barcoded, with a SMART-Mk sample barcode plus Illumina barcodes, to control for contamination. TruSeq adapter sequences, together with Illumina sample barcodes, were added in two successive PCR steps. The TCR alpha and beta cDNA libraries were sequenced on the Illumina HiSeq platform using custom primers. The source study handled its data this way. MiGEC was used to process raw reads and extract unique molecular identifiers, and MiXCR was used to find CDR3 positions. For each individual, recombination models were inferred using an EM algorithm with the repgenHMM and IGoR tools. Shared clonotype analysis was performed with the tcR package in R, normalizing sharing by the product of cloneset sizes. Out-of-frame nonproductive sequences were analyzed to study raw recombination free of thymic and clonal selection effects. Starting from the raw public reads, TCRdb applied fastp trimming at Q25, assembled clones with MiXCR and retained in-frame beta chains. One record per CDR3 amino acid sequence lists the most common genes and DNA. The V and J calls come from TCRdb's annotation, not from the publication. This sample holds 1.5 million to 2 million distinct CDR3 sequences; around 33% were observed only once. 0.27% of the sample rests with the top ten.

Every donor was a healthy Caucasian. V trim: 3 bases; J trim: 0 bases; unmatched bases: 7. The cysteine opens and the phenylalanine closes a CDR3 of 18 amino acids. Of all the DNA, just the CDR3 is kept, 54 bases in frame from base 1. CDR1 SGHNT and CDR2 YYREEE were looked up in the germline V gene (reference sequence). This receptor chain uses TRBV5-4 and TRBJ2-3, with 13 bases matching TRBD2. The clonotype originates from a newborn girl in good health. The sequencing sample was made of cord blood. The CDR3 amino acid sequence is: CASSSRTSGGHSTDTQYF. The base sequence is TGTGCCAGCAGCTCTAGGACTAGCGGGGGTCACAGCACAGATACGCAGTATTTT.